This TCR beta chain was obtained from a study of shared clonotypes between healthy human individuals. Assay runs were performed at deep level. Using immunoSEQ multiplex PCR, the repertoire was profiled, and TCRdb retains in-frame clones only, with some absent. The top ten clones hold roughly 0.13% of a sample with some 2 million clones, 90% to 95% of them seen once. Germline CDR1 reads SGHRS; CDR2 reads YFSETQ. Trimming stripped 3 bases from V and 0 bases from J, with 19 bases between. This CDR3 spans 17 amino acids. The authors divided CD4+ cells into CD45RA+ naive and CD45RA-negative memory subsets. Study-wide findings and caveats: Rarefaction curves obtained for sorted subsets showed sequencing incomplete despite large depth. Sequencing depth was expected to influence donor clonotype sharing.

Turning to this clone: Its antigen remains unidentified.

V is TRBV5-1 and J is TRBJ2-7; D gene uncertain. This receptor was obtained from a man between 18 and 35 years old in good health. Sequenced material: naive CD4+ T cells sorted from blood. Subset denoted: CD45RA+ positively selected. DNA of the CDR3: TGCGCCAGCAGCTCCCCCATATATGGACCGAGCTCCTACGAGCAGTACTTC. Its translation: CASSSPIYGPSSYEQYF. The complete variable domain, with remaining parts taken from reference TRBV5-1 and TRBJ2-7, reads KAGVTQTPRYLIKTRGQQVTLSCSPISGHRSVSWYQQTPGQGLQFLFEYFSETQRNKGNFPGRFSGRQFSNSRSEMNVSTLELGDSALYLCASSSPIYGPSSYEQYFGPGTRLTVT.